The clone carrying this TCR beta chain was observed once. Its specificity is unknown. This specimen belongs to a study of shared clonotypes between healthy human individuals. Study outcomes and limitations: Several donors showed sharing of approximately 5% of naive CD4 clonotypes.

The CDR3 is made up of 15 amino acids. The germline V gene encodes CDR1 MGHRA and CDR2 YSYEKL. Trimming cost V 4 bases and J 3 bases; bases outside gene matches: 1. Libraries were prepared by immunoSEQ multiplex PCR; TCRdb keeps only in-frame clonotypes and omits some of them. The table records about 1 million clones, about three quarters of them present only once. The V call is TRBV4-1, the J call TRBJ2-1, with 12 bases fitting TRBD2. The sequence was obtained from a man aged 18 to 30 in good health. The sample taken for sequencing was memory CD4+ T cells sorted from blood. Subset defined: CD45RA-negative fraction. The CDR3 reads CASSRGLAGYNEQFF. CDR3 nucleotides: TGCGCCAGCAGCCGGGGACTAGCGGGCTACAATGAGCAGTTCTTC.